A selection of T cell receptor beta chains follows, all from one sample in a study of Graves' ophthalmopathy and Graves' hyperthyroidism. TCRdb reprocessed the multiplex PCR reads with MiXCR, giving one entry per CDR3 protein. The sample yields some 240,000 distinct CDR3 sequences, around 45% seen once. Sequencing was performed on peripheral blood. These TCRs come from an adult man with Graves' ophthalmopathy. Both conserved end residues are part of each CDR3. A D gene is named only where the DNA matches it firmly. Rows give clone size only sometimes, using once, few, many, or a class for an expanded clone.

j_gene | d_gene | abundance | v_gene | CDR3aa | CDR3nt
TRBJ2-5 | TRBD1 | NA | TRBV10-2 | CASSDQGTERETQYF | TGCGCCAGCAGTGACCAGGGGACAGAACGTGAGACCCAGTACTTC
TRBJ2-7 | NA | NA | TRBV7-9 | CASSLYGLSAVEQYF | TGTGCCAGCAGCTTATATGGACTCTCAGCCGTGGAGCAGTACTTC
TRBJ1-2 | NA | NA | TRBV9 | CASSVGQSSYGYTF | TGTGCCAGCAGCGTTGGACAGTCATCCTATGGCTACACCTTC
TRBJ1-2 | NA | NA | TRBV10-2 | CASLPNGDGYTF | TGTGCCAGCTTACCAAACGGGGATGGCTACACCTTC
TRBJ2-7 | NA | NA | TRBV29-1 | CSGGPELEGIEQYF | TGCAGCGGGGGGCCGGAATTGGAAGGGATTGAGCAGTACTTC
TRBJ1-1 | NA | few | TRBV29-1 | CSVEDSGATSNTEAFF | TGCAGCGTTGAAGATTCCGGAGCGACGTCGAACACTGAAGCTTTCTTT
TRBJ2-7 | TRBD2 | few | TRBV6-6 | CASSYGGTSGDYEQYF | TGTGCCAGCAGTTACGGGGGAACTAGCGGGGATTACGAGCAGTACTTC
TRBJ2-5 | NA | many | TRBV24-1 | CATSDSKAEGFGETQYF | TGTGCCACCAGTGACTCGAAGGCGGAGGGCTTCGGAGAGACCCAGTACTTC
TRBJ2-7 | NA | NA | TRBV7-2 | CASSLGGGGQYEQYF | TGTGCCAGCAGCTTAGGCGGGGGCGGTCAATACGAGCAGTACTTC
TRBJ2-2 | NA | NA | TRBV7-2 | CASSLEGGANTGELFF | TGTGCCAGCAGCTTAGAAGGGGGGGCGAACACCGGGGAGCTGTTTTTT
TRBJ1-6 | NA | NA | TRBV2 | CASSDPGQGTLHF | TGTGCCAGCAGTGACCCGGGGCAGGGGACCCTCCACTTT
TRBJ1-3 | NA | many | TRBV5-4 | CASSLAGNGNTIYF | TGTGCCAGCAGCTTGGCAGGGAATGGAAACACCATATATTTT
TRBJ2-7 | NA | many | TRBV29-1 | CSVAGNREQYF | TGCAGCGTTGCCGGCAATCGCGAGCAGTACTTC
TRBJ1-1 | TRBD1 | NA | TRBV19 | CASSPRDSDTEAFF | TGTGCCAGTAGTCCCAGGGACAGCGACACTGAAGCTTTCTTT
TRBJ2-2 | NA | few | TRBV19 | CASSMGAGVTGELFF | TGTGCCAGTAGTATGGGAGCAGGGGTTACCGGGGAGCTGTTTTTT
TRBJ2-5 | NA | NA | TRBV20-1 | CSARDWRDQETQYF | TGCAGTGCTAGAGATTGGAGGGACCAAGAGACCCAGTACTTC
TRBJ2-2 | TRBD2 | NA | TRBV9 | CASSVTSGGTIGELFF | TGTGCCAGCAGCGTGACTAGCGGGGGGACCATCGGGGAGCTGTTTTTT